What follows are 10 T cell receptor beta chains derived from one specimen sequenced in a study of blood T cell repertoires in COVID-19. Here immunoSEQ multiplex PCR was the method, and the copy in TCRdb shows in-frame clones only, minus some. Of roughly 130,000 clones listed, 90% were seen once; the top ten hold 3.5% to 5.5%. The specimen was peripheral blood. These receptors all come from a man aged 55 to 70 with COVID-19, enrolled during active disease.

The chain carries TRBV19 and TRBJ1-5; 9 nucleotides match TRBD1. The V gene's germline CDR1 is LNHDA and CDR2 SQIVND (reference sequence). V dropped 6 bases and J dropped 6; count of bases not matched to a gene: 9. CDR3 length: 15 residues. CDR3 in DNA: TGTGCCAGTAGCGAAACGGGACAGGGAATTCAGCCCCAGCATTTT. Translated, it gives CASSETGQGIQPQHF.

DNA of the CDR3: TGTGCCAGCAGCTTAAGGACTAGCCCCACCGGGGAGCTGTTTTTT. Translation gives CASSLRTSPTGELFF. The rearrangement joins TRBV7-8 to TRBJ2-2, with 8 bases fitting TRBD2. The V gene's germline CDR1 is SGHVS and CDR2 FQNEAQ. The V segment lost 2 bases and the J segment 4 bases; nucleotides outside the gene matches: 3. CDR3 length: 15 amino acids.

J is TRBJ2-2 and V is TRBV11-3; 7 nucleotides line up with TRBD1. The junction had 6 bases not matched to a gene; V was cut back by 1 base and J by 7 bases. The germline V gene encodes CDR1 SGHNT and CDR2 YENEEA. The CDR3 contains 15 residues. The CDR3 sequence: CASSLGTGVNGELFF. The DNA of the CDR3 is TGTGCCAGCAGCTTAGGGACAGGTGTAAACGGGGAGCTGTTTTTT.

The chain has TRBV11-3 and TRBJ2-5; a weak D match, TRBD1 (6 bases). Germline V gene sequence: CDR1 SGHNT, CDR2 YENEEA. The CDR3 covers 14 residues. The V end lost 5 bases, the J end lost 1 base, and 11 bases lay between the germline ends. CDR3 nucleotide sequence: TGTGCCAGCAGCCACCGGGACACCCAAGAGACCCAGTACTTC. Translating gives CASSHRDTQETQYF.

This clone showed up just once. The chain is built from TRBV12-3 or TRBV12-4 and TRBJ1-1; 7 nucleotides agree with TRBD1. V was clipped by 1 base and J by 10 bases; unmatched bases: 3. The CDR3 has 12 residues. CDR3 sequence: CASSLGQGRAFF. Here the CDR3 DNA reads TGTGCCAGCAGTTTAGGACAGGGCAGAGCTTTCTTT.

V and J are TRBV19 and TRBJ1-2; D not certain. Germline assignment: CDR1 LNHDA and CDR2 SQIVND (reference sequence). The V end lost 7 bases, the J end lost 2 bases, and 17 bases lay between the germline ends. The CDR3 sequence is 15 residues long. The CDR3 loop reads CASTPSGEGNYGYTF. The CDR3 DNA reads as TGTGCCAGTACCCCTAGTGGGGAGGGAAACTATGGCTACACCTTC.

The chain employs TRBV3-1 (or the pseudogene TRBV3-2) and TRBJ2-7; TRBD2 agrees at 8 bases. Germline CDR1 is LGHDT and CDR2 is YNNKEL (reference sequence). The CDR3 has 14 amino acids. The V gene end was trimmed by 4 bases and the J gene end by 0 bases; junction bases not matched to a gene: 2. The CDR3 loop reads CASSPGRGSYEQYF. In DNA form, the CDR3 reads TGTGCCAGCAGCCCCGGGAGGGGCTCCTACGAGCAGTACTTC.

The gene calls are TRBV19 and TRBJ2-7, with 8 bases identical to TRBD2. Looked up from germline, CDR1 is LNHDA and CDR2 is SQIVND (reference sequence). The CDR3 is 13 residues long. After removal of 6 bases from V and 3 bases from J, the junction contained 4 bases not matched to a gene. This CDR3 reads CASSGRAFYEQYF. The CDR3 DNA is TGTGCCAGTAGCGGGAGGGCCTTCTACGAGCAGTACTTC. Drawing the rest from reference TRBV19 and TRBJ2-7, the complete variable domain is DGGITQSPKYLFRKEGQNVTLSCEQNLNHDAMYWYRQDPGQGLRLIYYSQIVNDFQKGDIAEGYSVSREKKESFPLTVTSAQKNPTAFYLCASSGRAFYEQYFGPGTRLTVT.

The chain combines TRBV6-5 with TRBJ2-5; TRBD1 agrees at 8 bases. CDR3 size: 15 residues. Germline CDR1 MNHEY, CDR2 SVGAGI. With V trimmed by 0 bases and J by 5 bases, 5 bases remained unmatched. The CDR3 is CASSYSGTGAETQYF. The CDR3 DNA follows: TGTGCCAGCAGTTACTCGGGGACAGGAGCGGAGACCCAGTACTTC.

V is TRBV18 and J is TRBJ2-7; 14 positions agree with TRBD2. The CDR3 extends over 16 amino acids. V trimming: 3 bases; J trimming: 7 bases; junction bases outside the gene matches: 8. The germline gives CDR1 KGHSH, CDR2 LQKENI. Here the CDR3 DNA reads TGTGCCAGCTCACCCCGACTAGCGGGAGGGCCAGGAGAGCAGTACTTC. Encoded protein: CASSPRLAGGPGEQYF.